The clone carrying this TCR beta chain showed up just once. Antigen specificity is unknown. The data derive from a study of T cell responses to AZD1222 COVID-19 vaccine. Study conclusions and caveats: Vaccine-related CD4 TCRs covered spike, predominating at 160-218 and 743-854. The donor group comprised mostly white British people and more females; the analysis possibly underestimated clonal diversity. Recipients of two AZD1222 doses showed rising Spike-specific TCR breadth and depth. Baseline seropositivity characterized only six AZD1222 recipients.

The data were produced by immunoSEQ multiplex PCR, yet TCRdb's version contains in-frame clones alone and is incomplete. The profile shows about 120,000 clones, 90% of them singletons. Germline V gives CDR1 LNHDA, CDR2 SQIVND (reference sequence). V shed 6 bases and J shed 4 bases, with 12 bases lying between them. This CDR3 contains 13 residues. The gene calls are TRBV19 and TRBJ1-2; D might be TRBD1 (5 bases). The origin of this receptor is an adult in good health. Sequences were derived from peripheral blood, sampled on day 0 of MenACWY control vaccination. The CDR3 coding sequence is TGTGCCAGTAGCACCCTCGACAGCTATGGCTACACCTTC. It yields the protein CASSTLDSYGYTF. Full variable domain (rest looked up from reference TRBV19 and TRBJ1-2): DGGITQSPKYLFRKEGQNVTLSCEQNLNHDAMYWYRQDPGQGLRLIYYSQIVNDFQKGDIAEGYSVSREKKESFPLTVTSAQKNPTAFYLCASSTLDSYGYTFGSGTRLTVV.